Listed below are T cell receptor beta chains from one sample, sequenced in a study of T cell responses to AZD1222 COVID-19 vaccine. Measured with immunoSEQ multiplex PCR; TCRdb has only the in-frame clones, and not every one. The data contain about 180,000 clones, about 86% of them singletons. The specimen was peripheral blood, collected 28 days after the second AZD1222 dose. These receptors all come from an adult who received the AZD1222 COVID-19 vaccine. The CDR3 runs from the conserved cysteine through the conserved F or W. Each record gives: D gene, J gene, clone size, V gene, CDR3 DNA, CDR3 protein. A D gene is named only where the DNA matches it firmly. Clone size appears in some rows only: once, few, many, or a class for an expanded clone.

TRBD1	TRBJ1-6	-	TRBV27	TGTGCCAGCAGTTTATCGGGTGCGGACAGGGGTTATAATTCACCCCTCCACTTT	CASSLSGADRGYNSPLHF
TRBD1	TRBJ1-2	-	TRBV28	TGTGCCAGCTTGAACAGGGGCATTTATGGCTACACCTTC	CASLNRGIYGYTF
-	TRBJ1-1	few	TRBV12-3/TRBV12-4	TGTGCCAGCAGTAGGGCGAACACTGAAGCTTTCTTT	CASSRANTEAFF
-	TRBJ2-1	-	TRBV6-2/TRBV6-3	TGTGCCAGCAGTTTGAGAACCTACAATGAGCAGTTCTTC	CASSLRTYNEQFF
TRBD1	TRBJ2-7	-	TRBV28	TGTGCCACCCAGGAATTAAGGGGGCTCCTTACGTCGGAGCAGTACTTC	CATQELRGLLTSEQYF
TRBD2	TRBJ2-5	-	TRBV2	TGTGCCAGCACCCCTAGCGGGGGGGCCGGGTTTGAGACCCAGTACTTC	CASTPSGGAGFETQYF
TRBD1	TRBJ2-7	-	TRBV29-1	TGCAGCGTTGCCAAGACAGGGCCCTCCTACGAGCAGTACTTC	CSVAKTGPSYEQYF
-	TRBJ1-6	-	TRBV21-1	TGTGCCAGCAGCAAAGAGGAAAGGATAGGTTCACCCCTCCACTTT	CASSKEERIGSPLHF
-	TRBJ2-7	-	TRBV6-5	TGTGCCAGCAGCTGGTGGGCAGGGGCCCCCTACGAGCAGTACTTC	CASSWWAGAPYEQYF
TRBD2	TRBJ2-2	-	TRBV5-1	TGCGCCAGCCAACGGGGGGACACCGGGGAGCTGTTTTTT	CASQRGDTGELFF
TRBD2	TRBJ2-7	few	TRBV7-8	TGTGCCAGCAGCTTATCCCACAGCGGGGGGGCCTACGAGCAGTACTTC	CASSLSHSGGAYEQYF
-	TRBJ2-1	-	TRBV21-1	TGTGCCAGCTCGGGGGGGTTAGATGAGCAGTTCTTC	CASSGGLDEQFF
-	TRBJ2-1	-	TRBV20-1	TGCAGTGCTAGTAGGTCCGCCGATGAGCAGTTCTTC	CSASRSADEQFF